The 2 T cell receptor delta chains in this list originate from one sample, sequenced in a study of γδ T cells in repeated Plasmodium falciparum infection (dated by TCRdb to the early 2020s). For bulk TCR repertoire analysis, Vgamma9/Vdelta2+ and Vdelta2-negative gammadelta T cell populations were isolated by flow sorting from peripheral blood mononuclear cells. Library preparation was by multiplex PCR. The listed sequencing device is Illumina MiSeq. Clone calls in TCRdb were regenerated from the public reads with CATT, after which identical DNA sequences shared one row. The sample contains about 93,000 delta-chain clones, 0.75% to 1% of them found a single time. The top ten constitute nearly 10% of the sample. Sample: gamma-delta T cells from blood. The source of these receptors is a pool of human donors (malaria-infected and uninfected, not separated).

This clone was detected only a few times. TCRdb's listed protein matches a much larger clone and diverges from this DNA's translation at residue 5, likely through a read error; the protein shown comes from the DNA. The gene calls are TRDV2 and TRDJ1; 10 bases align to TRDD3. V shed 3 bases, J shed 3 bases, and the junction held 12 bases outside the gene matches. This CDR3 has 17 residues. Germline V lookup: CDR1 GEAIGNYY, CDR2 EKD. The CDR3 nucleotides read TGTGCCTGTGACGCCGGTCTGGGGGATATAGGGTCCGATAAACTCATCTTT. This translates into CACDAGLGDIGSDKLIF.

A few counts support this clone. This DNA's translation and the protein TCRdb lists, from a much larger clone, do not match at residue 13, likely due to a read error; the protein shown is translated from the DNA. This chain uses TRDV2 with TRDJ1, with no clear D. The J gene was not available in TCRdb and was assigned here by matching the DNA to germline segments. With 0 bases removed from V and 3 bases from J, the gap between germline ends came to 28 bases. The CDR3 has 20 residues. Germline CDR1 is GEAIGNYY and CDR2 is EKD. The DNA of the CDR3 is TGTGCCTGTGACACCGGTTCGATGCGGGACGTTCCAGAGCCCTCCGATAAACTCATCTTT. Amino acid sequence: CACDTGSMRDVPEPSDKLIF.